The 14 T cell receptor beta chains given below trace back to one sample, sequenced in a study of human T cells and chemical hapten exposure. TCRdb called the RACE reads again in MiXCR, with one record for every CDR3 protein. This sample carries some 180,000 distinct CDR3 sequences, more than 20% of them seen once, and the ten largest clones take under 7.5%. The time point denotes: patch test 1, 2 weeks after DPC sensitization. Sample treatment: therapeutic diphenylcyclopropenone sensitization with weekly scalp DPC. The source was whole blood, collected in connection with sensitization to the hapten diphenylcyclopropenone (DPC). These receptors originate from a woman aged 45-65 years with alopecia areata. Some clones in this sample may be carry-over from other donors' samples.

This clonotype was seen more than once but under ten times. In DNA form, the CDR3 reads TGTGCCAGCAGCTCGGAAGGGCACGGCTACACCTTC. Protein sequence: CASSSEGHGYTF. This sequence joins TRBV11-2 and TRBJ1-2, with D uncertain. Germline assignment: CDR1 SGHAT and CDR2 FQNNGV. The CDR3 contains 12 residues. Trimming removed 4 bases at V and 8 bases at J, with 11 bases between.

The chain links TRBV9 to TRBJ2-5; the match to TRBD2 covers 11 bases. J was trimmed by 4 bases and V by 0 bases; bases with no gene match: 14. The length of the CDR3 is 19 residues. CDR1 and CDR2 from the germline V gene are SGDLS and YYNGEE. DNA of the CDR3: TGTGCCAGCAGCGTAGACCCCTCGTTGCTAGCGGGAGGTGGAGAGACCCAGTACTTC. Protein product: CASSVDPSLLAGGGETQYF.

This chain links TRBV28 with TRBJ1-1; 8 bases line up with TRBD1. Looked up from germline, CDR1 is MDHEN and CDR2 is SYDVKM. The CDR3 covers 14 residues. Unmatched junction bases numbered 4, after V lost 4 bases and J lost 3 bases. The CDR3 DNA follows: TGTGCCAGCAGTTCTTTGGACAGGGACACTGAAGCTTTCTTT. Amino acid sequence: CASSSLDRDTEAFF.

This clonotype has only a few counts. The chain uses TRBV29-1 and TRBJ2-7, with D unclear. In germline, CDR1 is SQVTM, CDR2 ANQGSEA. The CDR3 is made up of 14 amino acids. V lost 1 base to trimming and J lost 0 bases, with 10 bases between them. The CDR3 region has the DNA TGCAGCGTTGAAGGGGGTGTGTCCTCCTACGAGCAGTACTTC. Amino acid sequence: CSVEGGVSSYEQYF.

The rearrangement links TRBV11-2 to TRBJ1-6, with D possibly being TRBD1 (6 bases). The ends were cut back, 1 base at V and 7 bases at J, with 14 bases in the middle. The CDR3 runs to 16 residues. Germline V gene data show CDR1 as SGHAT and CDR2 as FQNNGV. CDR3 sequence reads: CASSLVGRGANSPLHF. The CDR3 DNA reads TGTGCCAGCAGCTTAGTGGGACGGGGGGCCAATTCACCCCTCCACTTT.

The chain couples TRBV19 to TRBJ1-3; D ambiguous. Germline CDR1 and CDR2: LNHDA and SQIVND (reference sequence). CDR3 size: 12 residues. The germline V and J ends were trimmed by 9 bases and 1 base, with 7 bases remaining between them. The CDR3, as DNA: TGTGCCAGACAAGCTTCTGGAAACACCATATATTTT. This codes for CARQASGNTIYF.

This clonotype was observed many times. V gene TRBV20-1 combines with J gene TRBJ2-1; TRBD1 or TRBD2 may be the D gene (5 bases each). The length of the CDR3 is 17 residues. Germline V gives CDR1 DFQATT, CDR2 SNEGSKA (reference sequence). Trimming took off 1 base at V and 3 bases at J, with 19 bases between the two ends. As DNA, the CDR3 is TGCAGTGCTAGAGGAGGGGTGACGGGGTTCGTCTACAATGAGCAGTTCTTC. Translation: CSARGGVTGFVYNEQFF.

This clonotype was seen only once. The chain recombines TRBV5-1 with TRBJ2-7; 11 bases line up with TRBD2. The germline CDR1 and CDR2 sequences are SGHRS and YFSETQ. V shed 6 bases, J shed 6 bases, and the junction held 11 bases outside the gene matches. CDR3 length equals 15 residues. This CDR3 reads CASTQVLAGASEQYF. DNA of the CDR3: TGCGCCAGCACCCAGGTACTAGCGGGAGCGAGCGAGCAGTACTTC.

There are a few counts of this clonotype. This CDR3 reads CAISRLAGGPDTQYF. In DNA, the CDR3 is TGTGCCATCAGCCGACTAGCGGGAGGGCCAGATACGCAGTATTTT. The rearrangement uses TRBV10-3 and TRBJ2-3; 14 bases line up with TRBD2. This CDR3 spans 15 amino acids. V lost 6 bases, J lost 4 bases, and 3 bases stayed unmatched. CDR1 and CDR2 from the germline V gene are ENHRY and SYGVKD.

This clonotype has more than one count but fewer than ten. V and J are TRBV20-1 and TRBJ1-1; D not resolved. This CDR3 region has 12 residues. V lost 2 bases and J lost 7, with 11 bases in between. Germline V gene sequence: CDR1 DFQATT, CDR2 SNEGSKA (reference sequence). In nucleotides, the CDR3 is TGCAGTGCTAGAAGGGTAGGACTTGAAGCTTTCTTT. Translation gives CSARRVGLEAFF.

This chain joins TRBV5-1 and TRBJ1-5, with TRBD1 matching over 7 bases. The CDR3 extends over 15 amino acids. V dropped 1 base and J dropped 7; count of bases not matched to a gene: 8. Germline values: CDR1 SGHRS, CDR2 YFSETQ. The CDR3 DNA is TGCGCCAGCAGCTTGTGGACAGGAGGAAGCCAGCCCCAGCATTTT. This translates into CASSLWTGGSQPQHF. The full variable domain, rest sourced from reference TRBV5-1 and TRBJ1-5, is KAGVTQTPRYLIKTRGQQVTLSCSPISGHRSVSWYQQTPGQGLQFLFEYFSETQRNKGNFPGRFSGRQFSNSRSEMNVSTLELGDSALYLCASSLWTGGSQPQHFGDGTRLSIL.

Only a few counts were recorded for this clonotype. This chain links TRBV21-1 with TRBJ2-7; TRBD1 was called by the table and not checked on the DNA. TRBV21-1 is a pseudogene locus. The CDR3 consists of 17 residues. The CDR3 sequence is CASSKARTGGPSYEQYF. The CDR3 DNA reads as TGTGCCAGCAGCAAAGCGCGGACAGGGGGGCCTTCCTACGAGCAGTACTTC.

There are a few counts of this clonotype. CDR3 amino acids: CASSPWDPSNTGELFF. The CDR3 nucleotides read TGTGCCAGCAGCCCCTGGGACCCTTCGAACACCGGGGAGCTGTTTTTT. V usage is TRBV5-6 and J usage is TRBJ2-2; D could derive from TRBD1 or TRBD2 (5 bases each). Germline CDR1 SGHDT, CDR2 YYEEEE. The CDR3 has 16 amino acids. Between the trimmed V and J ends, which lost 4 bases and 0 bases, there was a span of 13 bases.

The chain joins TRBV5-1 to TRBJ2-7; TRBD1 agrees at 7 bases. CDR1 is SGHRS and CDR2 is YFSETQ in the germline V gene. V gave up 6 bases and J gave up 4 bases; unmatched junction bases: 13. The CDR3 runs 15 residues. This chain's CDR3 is CASKAAGGNVYEQYF. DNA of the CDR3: TGCGCCAGCAAGGCGGCAGGGGGAAATGTTTACGAGCAGTACTTC. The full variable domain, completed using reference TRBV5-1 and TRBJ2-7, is KAGVTQTPRYLIKTRGQQVTLSCSPISGHRSVSWYQQTPGQGLQFLFEYFSETQRNKGNFPGRFSGRQFSNSRSEMNVSTLELGDSALYLCASKAAGGNVYEQYFGPGTRLTVT.